This is a list of T cell receptor beta chains from one sample in a study of blood T cell repertoires in COVID-19. Libraries were prepared by immunoSEQ multiplex PCR; TCRdb keeps only in-frame clonotypes and omits some of them. This table has roughly 140,000 clones, 75% to 90% appearing once. The material sequenced was peripheral blood. These receptors were collected from a man between 70 and 80 years old with acute or convalescent COVID-19. CDR3s include the opening cysteine and the closing phenylalanine or tryptophan. Each record gives: J gene, V gene, clone size, D gene, CDR3 protein, CDR3 DNA. D genes are given only for firm matches. Rows give clone size only sometimes, using once, few, many, or a class for an expanded clone.

TRBJ2-5 TRBV15 - TRBD2 CATSSAHPGLAGQETQYF TGTGCCACCAGCAGTGCCCATCCGGGACTAGCGGGCCAAGAGACCCAGTACTTC
TRBJ2-7 TRBV7-2 few TRBD1 CASSAQGGPTYEQYF TGTGCCAGCAGCGCCCAAGGGGGCCCAACCTACGAGCAGTACTTC
TRBJ2-2 TRBV28 - TRBD2 CASGSLAGNRGELFF TGTGCCAGCGGCAGTCTAGCGGGAAATCGAGGGGAGCTGTTTTTT
TRBJ1-5 TRBV5-4 - - CASSFGGSGNQPQHF TGTGCCAGCAGCTTCGGTGGATCAGGTAATCAGCCCCAGCATTTT
TRBJ2-7 TRBV28 - - CASSFSNSIYEQYF TGTGCCAGCAGTTTTAGTAACTCAATCTACGAGCAGTACTTC
TRBJ2-3 TRBV7-7 - TRBD2 CASSAVAGSTDTQYF TGTGCTAGCAGCGCCGTAGCGGGATCCACAGATACGCAGTATTTT
TRBJ2-7 TRBV7-3 - - CASSPQGDGEQYF TGTGCCAGCAGCCCCCAGGGCGACGGCGAGCAGTACTTC
TRBJ2-2 TRBV6-1 - TRBD2 CASSEVPRGTANTGELFF TGTGCCAGCAGTGAAGTTCCGCGGGGGACGGCGAACACCGGGGAGCTGTTTTTT
TRBJ2-2 TRBV27 - TRBD2 CASSLRHLAGNTGELFF TGTGCCAGCAGTTTACGACACCTAGCGGGGAACACCGGGGAGCTGTTTTTT
TRBJ2-1 TRBV12-5 - TRBD1 CASGLGTGDYNEQFF TGTGCTAGTGGTCTGGGGACAGGGGACTACAATGAGCAGTTCTTC
TRBJ2-4 TRBV12-3/TRBV12-4 - - CASSSRAKNIQYF TGTGCCAGCAGTTCTCGTGCCAAAAACATTCAGTACTTC
TRBJ2-6 TRBV9 once - CASSAHRQAGANVLTF TGTGCCAGCAGCGCACACCGACAGGCTGGGGCCAACGTCCTGACTTTC
TRBJ2-1 TRBV5-8 - - CASNQNQPGNNEQFF TGTGCCAGCAACCAAAACCAACCAGGGAACAATGAGCAGTTCTTC
TRBJ1-4 TRBV28 - - CASGVVPNEKLFF TGTGCCTCAGGGGTTGTGCCTAATGAAAAACTGTTTTTT
TRBJ2-5 TRBV27 - - CASSRGRPLGAETQYF TGTGCCAGCAGCCGGGGCCGTCCCCTGGGGGCAGAGACCCAGTACTTC
TRBJ1-2 TRBV6-5 - - CASTSSYYGYTF TGTGCCAGCACCTCTAGTTACTATGGCTACACCTTC
TRBJ2-1 TRBV5-1 - TRBD2 CASSLVTSGGHEQFF TGCGCCAGCAGCTTGGTGACTAGCGGGGGGCATGAGCAGTTCTTC
TRBJ2-5 TRBV9 - - CASSVGMSVSETQYF TGTGCCAGCAGCGTAGGAATGTCGGTTTCCGAGACCCAGTACTTC
TRBJ1-3 TRBV4-1 - TRBD1 CASSPEQGETGNTIYF TGCGCCAGCAGCCCTGAACAGGGGGAAACTGGAAACACCATATATTTT
TRBJ1-2 TRBV7-2 - - CASSRDRNYGYTF TGTGCCAGCAGCCGTGACAGGAACTATGGCTACACCTTC
TRBJ2-1 TRBV27 - TRBD2 CASSPTGGRGSPQFF TGTGCCAGCAGCCCTACCGGAGGGCGGGGGTCGCCGCAGTTCTTC
TRBJ2-3 TRBV11-2 - - CASSLDGLLSDTQYF TGTGCCAGCAGCTTAGACGGACTCTTATCAGATACGCAGTATTTT
TRBJ1-2 TRBV5-6 - TRBD1 CASSPGQGAGEYGYTF TGTGCCAGCAGCCCGGGACAGGGGGCAGGAGAGTATGGCTACACCTTC
TRBJ1-1 TRBV7-8 few - CASSLVPGLNTEAFF TGTGCCAGCAGCTTAGTTCCAGGACTTAACACTGAAGCTTTCTTT
TRBJ2-3 TRBV3-1/TRBV3-2 - TRBD2 CASSQDPPSGGTDTQYF TGTGCCAGCAGCCAAGATCCCCCTAGCGGCGGCACAGATACGCAGTATTTT
TRBJ1-2 TRBV28 - - CATLLRGHYGYTF TGTGCCACCCTCTTAAGGGGCCACTATGGCTACACCTTC
TRBJ1-1 TRBV28 - - CASSFTRANLHGAFF TGTGCCAGCAGTTTTACCAGGGCCAACCTGCATGGAGCTTTCTTT
TRBJ2-7 TRBV6-2/TRBV6-3 - - CASSYPRQSSYEQYF TGTGCCAGCAGTTACCCGAGACAGAGTTCCTACGAGCAGTACTTC
TRBJ1-6 TRBV30 - - CAWSQPSASSYNSPLHF TGTGCCTGGAGTCAACCGTCCGCGAGCTCCTATAATTCACCCCTCCACTTT
TRBJ1-4 TRBV28 - TRBD1 CASSSILSKQGEKLFF TGTGCCAGCAGTTCCATCCTGTCAAAACAGGGGGAAAAACTGTTTTTT
TRBJ2-3 TRBV7-6 - TRBD2 CASSLGTSGRNTQYF TGTGCCAGCAGCTTAGGGACTAGCGGGCGGAATACGCAGTATTTT
TRBJ2-1 TRBV7-2 once TRBD2 CASSRRTSGGGYNEQFF TGTGCCAGCAGCCGGAGGACTAGCGGGGGGGGTTACAATGAGCAGTTCTTC
TRBJ2-1 TRBV10-1 - TRBD2 CASLGAGAWSSYNEQFF TGCGCCAGCCTTGGGGCGGGAGCGTGGAGCTCCTACAATGAGCAGTTCTTC
TRBJ1-1 TRBV14 - TRBD1 CASSPGQGPKAFF TGTGCCAGCAGCCCAGGACAGGGGCCAAAAGCTTTCTTT
TRBJ1-4 TRBV19 - - CASSIMAGNEKLFF TGTGCCAGTAGTATTATGGCAGGGAATGAAAAACTGTTTTTT
TRBJ1-2 TRBV29-1 - - CSVEQGMDNYGYTF TGCAGCGTGGAACAGGGAATGGATAACTATGGCTACACCTTC